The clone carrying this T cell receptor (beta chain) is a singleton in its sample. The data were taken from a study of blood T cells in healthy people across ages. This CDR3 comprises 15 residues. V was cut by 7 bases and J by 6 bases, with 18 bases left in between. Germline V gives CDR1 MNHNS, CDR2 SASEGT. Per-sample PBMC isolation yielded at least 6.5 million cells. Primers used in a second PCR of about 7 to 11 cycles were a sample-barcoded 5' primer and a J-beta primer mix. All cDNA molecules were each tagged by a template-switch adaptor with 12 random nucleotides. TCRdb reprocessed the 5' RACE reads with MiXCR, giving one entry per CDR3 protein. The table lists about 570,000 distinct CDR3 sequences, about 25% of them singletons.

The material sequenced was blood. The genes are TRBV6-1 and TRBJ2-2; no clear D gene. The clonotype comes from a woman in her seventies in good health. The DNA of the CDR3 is TGTGCCAGCATATACCGGGTTAGTGTGGCCGGGGAGCTGTTTTTT. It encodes CASIYRVSVAGELFF.